A single sample is the source of the 19 T cell receptor beta chains below, sequenced in a study of a mutant IDH1 vaccine in newly diagnosed glioma. Some clones are missing from TCRdb's copy, which holds only in-frame ones; the method was immunoSEQ multiplex PCR. In the table there are some 54,000 clones, 84% of which are singletons. Time point given: week 35, safety follow-up. In every dose of vaccine, 300 ug of mutant IDH1 20-mer peptide was given alongside topical imiquimod. Their antigen targets remain unknown. This material consisted of PBMCs, taken from a glioma patient whose treatment included an IDH1 peptide vaccine. These receptors all stem from a woman under 30 with glioma.

This chain links TRBV4-1 with TRBJ2-3, with 8 bases aligning to TRBD2. Germline V CDR1 and CDR2: MGHRA, YSYEKL. There are 15 residues in the CDR3. V dropped 2 bases and J dropped 1; count of bases not matched to a gene: 2. As DNA, the CDR3 is TGCGCCAGCAGCCAATTACTAGCGGGCACAGATACGCAGTATTTT. Its protein product is CASSQLLAGTDTQYF.

In nucleotides, the CDR3 is TGTGCCATCAGTGAGGGGGCCCTCAGGGAGACCCAGTACTTC. This sequence encodes CAISEGALRETQYF. V is TRBV10-3 and J is TRBJ2-5; a weak D match, TRBD1 (5 bases). From germline, CDR1 is ENHRY and CDR2 SYGVKD. This CDR3 spans 14 amino acids. Deletions cut 2 bases from V and 5 bases from J, with 12 bases between.

This chain uses TRBV19 with TRBJ2-7; a weak D match, TRBD2 (5 bases). The CDR3 is 13 amino acids. Germline CDR1 reads LNHDA; CDR2 reads SQIVND (reference sequence). The ends were cut back, 5 bases at V and 7 bases at J, with 15 bases in the middle. The CDR3 region has the DNA TGTGCCAGTAGTCCGGGGTGGGCCGGGGAGCAGTACTTC. It is translated as CASSPGWAGEQYF.

The chain links TRBV11-1 to TRBJ1-1; TRBD1 is a possible D gene (5 bases). The V gene's germline CDR1 is SGHAT and CDR2 FQDESV (reference sequence). This CDR3 spans 16 amino acids. V was pared by 1 base and J by 3 bases, with 15 bases between. CDR3 in DNA: TGTGCCAGCAGCTTAGTGACAGCAGGTCCGGACACTGAAGCTTTCTTT. The encoded protein is CASSLVTAGPDTEAFF.

V usage is TRBV20-1 and J usage is TRBJ2-4; D is unclear. Trimming left V 3 bases short and J 5 bases short, with 5 bases between. Germline CDR1 DFQATT, CDR2 SNEGSKA (reference sequence). This CDR3 has 11 residues. The CDR3 loop is CSARGQNIQYF. The CDR3 bases are TGCAGTGCTAGGGGCCAAAACATTCAGTACTTC.

The chain links TRBV10-3 to TRBJ1-4; D remains unclear. The CDR3 is 15 amino acids. V was shortened by 3 bases and J by 8 bases, with 16 bases between the two germline ends. Germline V lookup: CDR1 ENHRY, CDR2 SYGVKD. The CDR3, as DNA: TGTGCCATCAGTGAAAGGTCCGGGCAGCACGAAAAACTGTTTTTT. Protein sequence: CAISERSGQHEKLFF.

The chain links TRBV10-3 to TRBJ2-7; D is uncertain. From germline, CDR1 is ENHRY and CDR2 SYGVKD. The CDR3 length is 13 residues. Between the trimmed V and J ends, which lost 2 bases and 6 bases, there was a span of 11 bases. CDR3 protein: CAISEGDAREQYF. For the CDR3, the DNA is TGTGCCATCAGTGAGGGAGACGCGCGCGAGCAGTACTTC.

J is TRBJ1-2 and V is TRBV6-5, with D possibly being TRBD1 (5 bases). Germline assignment: CDR1 MNHEY and CDR2 SVGAGI. The CDR3 has 15 amino acids. V was trimmed by 2 bases and J by 5 bases, leaving 15 bases between them. The CDR3 bases are TGTGCCAGCAGTTACGGGACCCCGAGGCTGTATGGCTACACCTTC. This codes for CASSYGTPRLYGYTF.

This chain joins TRBV7-9 and TRBJ2-1, with a tentative D call TRBD1 (6 bases). Germline values: CDR1 SEHNR, CDR2 FQNEAQ (reference sequence). The V end lost 5 bases, the J end lost 12 bases, and 14 bases lay between the germline ends. This CDR3 has 12 residues. CDR3 nucleotide sequence: TGTGCCAGCAGCGAGGACAGCCTTGGGCAGTTCTTC. It encodes CASSEDSLGQFF.

This sequence joins TRBV6-1 and TRBJ1-2, with a weak D call TRBD1 (5 bases). Germline V gives CDR1 MNHNS, CDR2 SASEGT. The CDR3 consists of 13 residues. Trimming removed 6 bases at V and 4 bases at J, with 12 bases between. CDR3 nucleotides: TGTGCCAGCAGAGCAGGGCGCGTCTATGGCTACACCTTC. Protein product: CASRAGRVYGYTF.

The chain carries TRBV7-8 and TRBJ1-6; 9 nucleotides line up with TRBD1. After removal of 5 bases from V and 8 bases from J, the junction contained 7 bases not matched to a gene. The germline V gene encodes CDR1 SGHVS and CDR2 FQNEAQ. The length of the CDR3 is 15 residues. The CDR3 loop reads CASSALDRGHSPLHF. The CDR3 DNA reads as TGTGCCAGCAGCGCACTGGACAGGGGCCATTCACCCCTCCACTTT.

The V call is TRBV30, the J call TRBJ2-7; 11 nucleotides line up with TRBD1. The J segment lost 2 bases and the V segment lost 8 bases, leaving 11 bases of the junction unmatched. The CDR3 spans 15 residues. Per the germline V gene, CDR1 is GTSNPN and CDR2 is SVGIG (reference sequence). The CDR3 sequence: CAGRGWGQGAYEQYF. CDR3 DNA sequence: TGTGCCGGCCGGGGGTGGGGACAGGGGGCCTACGAGCAGTACTTC.

The chain joins TRBV6-5 to TRBJ1-2; possible D gene TRBD1, 6 bases. Trimming removed 2 bases at V and 4 bases at J, with 14 bases between. The CDR3 totals 15 residues. Germline V gene data show CDR1 as MNHEY and CDR2 as SVGAGI. The CDR3 spells CASSYNGQGTYGYTF. The CDR3 DNA reads TGTGCCAGCAGTTACAATGGGCAGGGGACCTATGGCTACACCTTC.

This clone was found once. V usage is TRBV25-1 and J usage is TRBJ2-5, with 7 bases aligning to TRBD1. The junction had 12 bases not matched to a gene; V was cut back by 6 bases and J by 2 bases. Germline V gene lookup returns CDR1 MGHDK and CDR2 SYGVNS. The CDR3 runs 16 residues. The CDR3 sequence: CASRASRDRPQETQYF. The CDR3 DNA is TGTGCCAGCAGGGCCAGTCGGGACAGACCGCAAGAGACCCAGTACTTC.

This chain connects TRBV6-6 to TRBJ2-1; 8 bases agree with TRBD1. Germline values: CDR1 MNHNY, CDR2 SVGAGI (reference sequence). The V and J ends lost 0 bases and 7 bases, in that order; junction bases with no gene match: 5. The CDR3 loop spans 15 amino acids. This CDR3 is CASSYSQGAGNEQFF. The CDR3 region has the DNA TGTGCCAGCAGTTACTCGCAGGGGGCGGGTAATGAGCAGTTCTTC.

This chain connects TRBV4-3 to TRBJ2-3; weak D call: TRBD2 (7 bases). The germline gives CDR1 LGHNA, CDR2 YSLEER. V was clipped by 1 base and J by 1 base, with 15 bases between them. This CDR3 comprises 17 residues. This chain's CDR3 is CASSQATGGPGTDTQYF. The CDR3 DNA follows: TGCGCCAGCAGCCAAGCTACCGGGGGGCCGGGCACAGATACGCAGTATTTT.

The chain joins TRBV5-1 to TRBJ1-1, with 11 nucleotides matching TRBD1. Germline CDR1 SGHRS, CDR2 YFSETQ. V lost 3 bases to trimming and J lost 5 bases; unmatched junction nucleotides: 3. CDR3 size: 14 residues. The CDR3 DNA reads TGCGCCAGCAGCTCTGGGACAGGGGGGACTGAAGCTTTCTTT. As protein: CASSSGTGGTEAFF. Full variable domain (rest looked up from reference TRBV5-1 and TRBJ1-1): KAGVTQTPRYLIKTRGQQVTLSCSPISGHRSVSWYQQTPGQGLQFLFEYFSETQRNKGNFPGRFSGRQFSNSRSEMNVSTLELGDSALYLCASSSGTGGTEAFFGQGTRLTVV.

This sequence joins TRBV14 and TRBJ2-3, with TRBD1 identical over 9 bases. V was pared by 4 bases and J by 3 bases, with 5 bases of the junction left unmatched. The CDR3 is 15 amino acids. Per the germline V gene, CDR1 is SGHDN and CDR2 is FVKESK. The CDR3 sequence: CASSRWGQGTDTQYF. The CDR3 nucleotides are TGTGCCAGCAGCCGCTGGGGACAGGGAACAGATACGCAGTATTTT.

The chain carries TRBV4-1 and TRBJ1-2; D gene uncertain. V was trimmed by 3 bases and J by 0 bases, leaving 11 bases between them. Germline V CDR1 and CDR2: MGHRA, YSYEKL. The CDR3 contains 15 residues. CDR3 amino acids: CASSQSVTPNYGYTF. CDR3 DNA sequence: TGCGCCAGCAGCCAGTCGGTGACTCCTAACTATGGCTACACCTTC.